This TCR beta chain originates from a study of cytomegalovirus exposure and HLA in healthy donors. 60 Vbeta and 13 Jbeta primers were used in PCR. Repertoires were generated with immunoSEQ multiplex PCR, while TCRdb's copy carries only in-frame clones and drops some. Of fewer than 200,000 clones in the sample, around 68% are singletons; the top ten hold approximately 1.5%. Germline V lookup: CDR1 MDHEN, CDR2 SYDVKM. With 5 bases clipped from V and 6 bases from J, the junction kept 5 bases outside the gene matches. The CDR3 extends over 13 amino acids. Sequencing was carried out using PBMCs. The chain links TRBV28 to TRBJ2-3; TRBD1 agrees at 7 bases. The clonotype was recovered from a man between 50 and 59 years old in good health and CMV-seronegative. The CDR3 loop reads CASSPQGEDTQYF. CDR3 in DNA: TGTGCCAGCAGTCCTCAGGGGGAGGATACGCAGTATTTT. Filled out from reference TRBV28 and TRBJ2-3, the complete variable domain reads DVKVTQSSRYLVKRTGEKVFLECVQDMDHENMFWYRQDPGLGLRLIYFSYDVKMKEKGDIPEGYSVSREKKERFSLILESASTNQTSMYLCASSPQGEDTQYFGPGTRLTVL.